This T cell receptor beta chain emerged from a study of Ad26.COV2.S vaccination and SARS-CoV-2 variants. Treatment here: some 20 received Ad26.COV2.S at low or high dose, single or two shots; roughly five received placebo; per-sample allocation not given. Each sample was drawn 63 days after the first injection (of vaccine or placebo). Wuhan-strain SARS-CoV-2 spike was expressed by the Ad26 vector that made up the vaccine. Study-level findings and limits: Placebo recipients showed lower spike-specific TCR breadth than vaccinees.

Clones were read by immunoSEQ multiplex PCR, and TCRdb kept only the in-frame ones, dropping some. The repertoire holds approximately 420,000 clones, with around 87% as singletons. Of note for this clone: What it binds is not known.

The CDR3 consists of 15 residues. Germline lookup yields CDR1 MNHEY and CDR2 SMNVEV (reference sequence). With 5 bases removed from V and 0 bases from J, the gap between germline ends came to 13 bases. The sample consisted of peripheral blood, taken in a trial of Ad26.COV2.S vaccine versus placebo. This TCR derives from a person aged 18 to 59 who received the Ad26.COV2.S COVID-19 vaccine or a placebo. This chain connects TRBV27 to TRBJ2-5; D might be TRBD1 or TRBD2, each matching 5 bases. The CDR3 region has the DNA TGTGCCAGCAGTCCAGGGTGGGGGTACCAAGAGACCCAGTACTTC. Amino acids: CASSPGWGYQETQYF.